The source of this T cell receptor beta chain is a study of blood T cells in healthy people across ages. Study findings and constraints: Naive and antigen-experienced cells could not be conclusively compared, given unsorted PBMCs.

Using a J-beta primer mix together with a sample-barcoded 5' primer, a second PCR was run for about 6 to 11 cycles. TCRdb reanalysed the 5' RACE reads using MiXCR and keeps one entry per CDR3 protein. This table has hundreds of thousands of distinct CDR3 sequences, under 30% appearing once. As for this clonotype: Its target is not known.

The same data also went into a second study, on T cells of mothers and their children.

The source material was blood. This sequence originates from a boy aged 5-17 years in good health.

The DNA for the CDR3 is TGTGCCAGCAGCCCAGTGGGCTACTCCTACGAGCAGTACTTC. Translated, it gives CASSPVGYSYEQYF. V usage is TRBV12-3 or TRBV12-4 and J usage is TRBJ2-7; D remains ambiguous. This CDR3 is built from 14 residues. V gave up 6 bases and J gave up 0 bases, with 12 bases separating them.